This T cell receptor beta chain is drawn from a study of T cell responses to AZD1222 COVID-19 vaccine. The ends lost 6 bases at V and 4 bases at J; junction bases unmatched: 8. The CDR3 is made up of 15 amino acids. Germline V lookup: CDR1 LNHDA, CDR2 SQIVND (reference sequence). Only in-frame clones appear in the TCRdb table, and some are missing; sequencing was by immunoSEQ multiplex PCR. In the table there are approximately 150,000 clones, 89% of which are singletons. Study findings and constraints: Only after the peak T cell response were repertoires sampled. Researchers report vaccine-associated CD4 TCRs spanning spike, with dominance at 160-218 and 743-854. Unmutated regions of variants are reportedly targeted by nearly half of spike-specific TCRs. Donors were mostly white British, more females; clonal diversity possibly underestimated.

As concerns this clone: The antigen remains undetermined.

The sample in question was peripheral blood, obtained 28 days after the second AZD1222 dose. V gene TRBV19 combines with J gene TRBJ2-2; TRBD2 matches at 7 bases. The sequence came from an adult who received the AZD1222 COVID-19 vaccine. CDR3 in DNA: TGTGCCAGTAGCAGGACTAGTCGGGGCACCGGGGAGCTGTTTTTT. Translation gives CASSRTSRGTGELFF.